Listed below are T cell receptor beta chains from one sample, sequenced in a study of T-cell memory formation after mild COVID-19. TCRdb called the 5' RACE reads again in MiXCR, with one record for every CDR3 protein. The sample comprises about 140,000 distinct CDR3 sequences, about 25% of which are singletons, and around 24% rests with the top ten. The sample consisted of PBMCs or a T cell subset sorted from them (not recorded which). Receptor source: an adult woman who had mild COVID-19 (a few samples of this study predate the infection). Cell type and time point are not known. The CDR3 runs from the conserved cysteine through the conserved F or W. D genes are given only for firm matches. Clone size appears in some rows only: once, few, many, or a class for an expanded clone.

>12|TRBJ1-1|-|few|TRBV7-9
CASSQRNTEAFF
TGTGCCAGCAGCCAACGGAACACTGAAGCTTTCTTT
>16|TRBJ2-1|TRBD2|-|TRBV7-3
CASSPSGTSGMNEQFF
TGTGCCAGCAGCCCCTCGGGGACTAGCGGGATGAATGAGCAGTTCTTC
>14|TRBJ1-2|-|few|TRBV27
CASSPEPGYYGYTF
TGTGCCAGCAGTCCCGAGCCCGGGTACTATGGCTACACCTTC
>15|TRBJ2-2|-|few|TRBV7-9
CASSLGGVNTGELFF
TGTGCCAGCAGCTTAGGCGGGGTAAACACCGGGGAGCTGTTTTTT
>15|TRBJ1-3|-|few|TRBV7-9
CASSPVRNSRNTIYF
TGTGCCAGCAGTCCAGTCCGGAACTCTAGAAACACCATATATTTT
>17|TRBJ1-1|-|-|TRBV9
CASSASVPSGLNTEAFF
TGTGCCAGCAGCGCAAGCGTTCCGAGCGGGCTGAACACTGAAGCTTTCTTT
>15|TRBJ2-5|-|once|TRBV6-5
CASSYSEFGGETQYF
TGTGCCAGCAGTTACTCAGAATTTGGAGGGGAGACCCAGTACTTC
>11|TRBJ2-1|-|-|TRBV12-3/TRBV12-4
CASSFGSEQFF
TGTGCCAGCAGTTTCGGATCTGAGCAGTTCTTC
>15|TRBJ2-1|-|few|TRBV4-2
CASSPRWGSYNEQFF
TGTGCCAGCAGCCCCCGGTGGGGCTCCTACAATGAGCAGTTCTTC
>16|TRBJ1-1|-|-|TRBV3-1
CASSPYPSNLNTEAFF
TGTGCCAGCAGCCCTTACCCCAGTAATCTGAACACTGAAGCTTTCTTT
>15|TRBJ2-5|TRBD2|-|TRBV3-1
CASSPSGRNQETQYF
TGTGCCAGCAGCCCTAGCGGGAGGAATCAAGAGACCCAGTACTTC
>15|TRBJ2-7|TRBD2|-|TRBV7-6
CASSTPTSGRAEQYF
TGTGCCAGCAGCACCCCGACTAGCGGCAGGGCCGAGCAGTACTTC
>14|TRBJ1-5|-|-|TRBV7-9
CASSQPRGRQPQHF
TGTGCCAGCAGCCAACCCCGGGGCAGGCAGCCCCAGCATTTT
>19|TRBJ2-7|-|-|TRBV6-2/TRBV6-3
CASSGPEAHISTRVYEQYF
TGTGCCAGCAGTGGGCCGGAGGCTCACATTTCGACTCGGGTGTACGAGCAGTACTTC
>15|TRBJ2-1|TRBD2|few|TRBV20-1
CSARDLAGEPNEQFF
TGCAGTGCTAGAGACCTAGCGGGAGAGCCCAATGAGCAGTTCTTC
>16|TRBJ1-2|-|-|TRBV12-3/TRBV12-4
CASSVLGLEGDYGYTF
TGTGCCAGCAGCGTCCTCGGGTTAGAGGGTGACTATGGCTACACCTTC
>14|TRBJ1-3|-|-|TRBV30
CAWSVEVSGNTIYF
TGTGCCTGGAGTGTGGAGGTCTCTGGAAACACCATATATTTT
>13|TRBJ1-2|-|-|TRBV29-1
CSVGRVNTYGYTF
TGCAGCGTTGGAAGGGTGAACACCTATGGCTACACCTTC
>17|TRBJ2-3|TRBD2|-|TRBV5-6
CASIAAGSGAGGDTQYF
TGTGCCAGCATCGCCGCCGGTAGCGGGGCTGGCGGAGATACGCAGTATTTT
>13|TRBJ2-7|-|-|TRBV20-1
CSSAPRGEFEQYF
TGCAGTTCCGCCCCCAGGGGTGAGTTCGAGCAGTACTTC
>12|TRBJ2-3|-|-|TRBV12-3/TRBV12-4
CASSLPPDTQYF
TGTGCCAGCAGTTTACCCCCAGATACGCAGTATTTT
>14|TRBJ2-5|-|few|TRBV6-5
CASSYLRAWETQYF
TGTGCCAGCAGTTATTTGAGGGCTTGGGAGACCCAGTACTTC
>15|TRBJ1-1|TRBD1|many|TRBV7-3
CASSLGPTGYTEAFF
TGTGCCAGCAGCTTAGGGCCGACAGGGTATACTGAAGCTTTCTTT
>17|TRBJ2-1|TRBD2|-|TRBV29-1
CSARLAGESLYYNEQFF
TGCAGCGCTCGACTAGCGGGAGAGTCCCTATATTACAATGAGCAGTTCTTC
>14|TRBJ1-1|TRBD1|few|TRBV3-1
CASSPTGEGTEAFF
TGTGCCAGCAGCCCTACAGGGGAGGGGACTGAAGCTTTCTTT
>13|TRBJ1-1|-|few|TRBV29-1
CSVDGGGVTEAFF
TGCAGCGTTGATGGGGGCGGAGTGACTGAAGCTTTCTTT
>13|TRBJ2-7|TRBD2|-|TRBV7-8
CASSLAVLYEQYF
TGTGCCAGCAGCCTAGCGGTCCTCTACGAGCAGTACTTC
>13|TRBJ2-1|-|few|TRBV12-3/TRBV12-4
CASRSGTYNEQFF
TGTGCCAGCAGGTCGGGGACCTACAATGAGCAGTTCTTC
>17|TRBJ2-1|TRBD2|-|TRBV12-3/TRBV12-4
CASSQGLAGGPGNEQFF
TGTGCCAGCAGTCAAGGACTAGCGGGAGGGCCAGGCAATGAGCAGTTCTTC
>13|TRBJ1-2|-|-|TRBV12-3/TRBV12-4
CASSLSGANGYTF
TGTGCCAGCAGTTTATCAGGGGCAAATGGCTACACCTTC
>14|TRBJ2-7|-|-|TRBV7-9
CASSLSGAGYEQYF
TGTGCCAGCAGCTTATCAGGGGCCGGCTACGAGCAGTACTTC
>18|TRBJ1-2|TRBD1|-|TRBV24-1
CATSAPRTSGTGNYGYTF
TGTGCCACCAGTGCCCCCCGGACAAGTGGGACAGGGAACTATGGCTACACCTTC